This T cell receptor (beta chain) was recorded in a study of blood T cells in healthy people across ages. Study-level points and caveats: Estimated diversity, derived from one million T cells, was regarded as an underestimate.

Every participating donor contributed 9.5 to 10 milliliters of peripheral blood through a draw. Regarding this clonotype: Its target is not known.

A sample-barcoded 5' primer and a J-beta primer mix were used in a second PCR of roughly 7 to 12 cycles. MiXCR was run by TCRdb on the 5' RACE reads, yielding one entry per CDR3 protein. The table lists around 1.5 million distinct CDR3 sequences, around two fifths of them singletons. This CDR3 has 15 residues. CDR1 is ENHRY, CDR2 SYGVKD, per germline. V shed 5 bases, J shed 3 bases, and the junction held 5 bases outside the gene matches. Source material: blood. The TCR was taken from a woman aged 18 to 35 in good health. This sequence joins TRBV10-3 and TRBJ2-7; TRBD2 agrees at 12 bases. The CDR3 spells CAISLQTSGGYEQYF. The CDR3 DNA follows: TGTGCCATCAGTCTTCAGACTAGCGGGGGCTACGAGCAGTACTTC.